These 27 T cell receptor beta chains came from one sample sequenced in a study of blood T cell repertoires in COVID-19. Sequenced by immunoSEQ multiplex PCR; TCRdb stores in-frame clones only, minus some. The sample carries 90,000 to 110,000 clones, approximately 84% recorded once. Sequencing was carried out using peripheral blood. The source is a woman between 45 and 60 years old with acute or convalescent COVID-19.

This clone was counted between two and nine times. The chain is built from TRBV5-5 and TRBJ1-3; no reliable D call. Deletions cut 0 bases from V and 4 bases from J, with 17 bases between. The CDR3 spans 17 residues. The germline CDR1 and CDR2 sequences are SGHKS and YYEKEE (reference sequence). The CDR3 reads CASSLGRLKSGGNTIYF. The CDR3 DNA reads as TGTGCCAGCAGCTTGGGGCGACTCAAATCGGGAGGAAACACCATATATTTT.

The V and J genes are TRBV11-2 and TRBJ2-3, with D unclear. CDR1 and CDR2 (germline): SGHAT, FQNNGV. This CDR3 has 13 amino acids. Trimming took off 1 base at V and 6 bases at J, with 8 bases between the two ends. The CDR3 nucleotides are TGTGCCAGCAGCTTAGTTAGAGAGGATACGCAGTATTTT. Translating it yields CASSLVREDTQYF.

The V and J genes are TRBV9 and TRBJ1-4, with TRBD1 identical over 8 bases. The J segment lost 7 bases and the V segment lost 5 bases, leaving 19 bases of the junction unmatched. This CDR3 region has 18 residues. Germline-derived CDR1 and CDR2 are SGDLS and YYNGEE. The DNA for the CDR3 is TGTGCCAGCAGAGAATCGGCCGGGACAGGTTTTATCCGTGAAAAACTGTTTTTT. This translates into CASRESAGTGFIREKLFF. The complete variable domain, with remaining parts taken from reference TRBV9 and TRBJ1-4, reads DSGVTQTPKHLITATGQRVTLRCSPRSGDLSVYWYQQSLDQGLQFLIQYYNGEERAKGNILERFSAQQFPDLHSELNLSSLELGDSALYFCASRESAGTGFIREKLFFGSGTQLSVL.

The V and J genes are TRBV14 and TRBJ1-2, with a weak D call TRBD1 (6 bases). CDR1 is SGHDN and CDR2 is FVKESK in the germline V gene. V lost 0 bases, J lost 4 bases, and 18 bases lay in between. The CDR3 sequence is 17 residues long. The CDR3 sequence is CASSQEVETDSFYGYTF. The CDR3 DNA reads TGTGCCAGCAGCCAAGAAGTAGAGACGGACAGCTTCTATGGCTACACCTTC.

The chain has TRBV30 and TRBJ1-4; 7 bases line up with TRBD1. The CDR3 contains 16 residues. V shed 2 bases and J 7 bases; nucleotides not matched to a gene: 13. Germline loops: CDR1 GTSNPN, CDR2 SVGIG (reference sequence). The CDR3 DNA follows: TGTGCCTGGAGTTCCAGTCTCAGGGGGTACGGTGAAAAACTGTTTTTT. Its protein is CAWSSSLRGYGEKLFF.

The chain carries TRBV2 and TRBJ1-6; D is unresolved. The germline CDR1 and CDR2 sequences are SNHLY and FYNNEI. This CDR3 contains 14 residues. V lost 3 bases to trimming and J lost 10 bases, with 13 bases between them. Here the CDR3 DNA reads TGTGCCAGCAGTGACTACGGCGGAGGATCACCCCTCCACTTT. Translated: CASSDYGGGSPLHF.

This clone occurred a few times. The chain couples TRBV19 to TRBJ1-2, with D tentatively TRBD1 (6 bases). V lost 4 bases and J lost 3, with 9 bases in between. The CDR3 runs 13 residues. Germline V lookup: CDR1 LNHDA, CDR2 SQIVND (reference sequence). CDR3 region: CASSTRTDYGYTF. The DNA for the CDR3 is TGTGCCAGTAGTACCCGGACAGACTATGGCTACACCTTC.

Concerning this clone itself: One end of the junction fails to match germline, which may point to a read error. The chain joins TRBV28 to TRBJ1-5, with TRBD1 as a possible D gene (6 bases). The CDR3 totals 15 residues. Per germline, CDR1 MDHEN and CDR2 SYDVKM. The CDR3 is CATLPQGHGNQSQHF. As DNA, the CDR3 is TGTGCCACCCTCCCCCAGGGGCACGGCAATCAGTCCCAGCATTTT.

CDR3 sequence: CASTSIPGGMAFF. The CDR3 DNA reads TGCGCCAGCACCTCCATTCCAGGGGGGATGGCTTTCTTT. The V gene is TRBV10-2, the J gene TRBJ1-1; 7 positions match TRBD1. The germline CDR1 and CDR2 sequences are WSHSY and SAAADI. The CDR3 is 13 amino acids. Losses at the gene ends were 7 bases for V and 11 bases for J; bases not matched to a gene: 13.

This rearrangement joins TRBV9 to TRBJ1-6, with a tentative D call TRBD1 (5 bases). The CDR3 has 14 amino acids. Germline V gene lookup returns CDR1 SGDLS and CDR2 YYNGEE. Trimming took off 2 bases at V and 5 bases at J, with 8 bases between the two ends. The CDR3 nucleotides are TGTGCCAGCAGCGTTTCAGGGAATAATTCACCCCTCCACTTT. Its protein product is CASSVSGNNSPLHF.

The chain joins TRBV3-1 (or the pseudogene TRBV3-2) to TRBJ2-3, with D tentatively TRBD2 (6 bases). Trimming removed 10 bases from V and 2 bases from J, with 13 bases in between. This CDR3 is built from 13 residues. Germline V lookup: CDR1 LGHDT, CDR2 YNNKEL (reference sequence). CDR3 protein: CAISRDFTDTQYF. In DNA form, the CDR3 reads TGTGCCATCTCCCGGGACTTCACAGATACGCAGTATTTT.

V gene TRBV19 combines with J gene TRBJ2-5; TRBD2 matches 9 bases. The CDR3 consists of 16 residues. V lost 7 bases, J lost 2 bases, and 11 bases stayed unmatched. CDR1 and CDR2 (germline): LNHDA, SQIVND (reference sequence). The CDR3 reads CASTRLYSGGQETQYF. The CDR3 coding sequence is TGTGCCAGTACCCGCCTTTATAGCGGGGGTCAAGAGACCCAGTACTTC.

This clone occurred a few times. This CDR3 is also generated by other DNA sequences in the sample. The rearrangement links TRBV18 to TRBJ1-2; a possible D gene is TRBD1 (6 bases). V dropped 3 bases and J dropped 1 base, with 9 bases sitting between them. Germline CDR1 reads KGHSH; CDR2 reads LQKENI. The CDR3 spans 14 residues. The CDR3 loop reads CASSPQGINYGYTF. The CDR3 nucleotides read TGTGCCAGCTCACCGCAGGGGATTAACTATGGCTACACCTTC.

This clone has a single count. The chain is built from TRBV27 and TRBJ2-7, with a tentative D call TRBD2 (6 bases). Per the germline V gene, CDR1 is MNHEY and CDR2 is SMNVEV (reference sequence). The CDR3 loop spans 14 amino acids. Trimming removed 5 bases at V and 0 bases at J, with 11 bases between. The CDR3 DNA sequence: TGTGCCAGCAGTAGGAGGGACGGCTCCTACGAGCAGTACTTC. It translates to CASSRRDGSYEQYF.

The chain joins TRBV21-1 to TRBJ1-3. TRBV21-1 is termed a pseudogene. The CDR3 is 19 amino acids. For the CDR3, the DNA is TGTGCCAGCAGCAAAAAAAGTTGGTCAGGGAGGCTTGCTGGAAACACCATATATTTT. This translates into CASSKKSWSGRLAGNTIYF.

The V call is TRBV3-1 (or the pseudogene TRBV3-2), the J call TRBJ1-2, with D tentatively TRBD1 (5 bases). The CDR3 totals 14 residues. V shed 4 bases and J shed 6 bases, with 15 bases lying between them. Germline CDR1 and CDR2: LGHDT and YNNKEL (reference sequence). The CDR3 loop reads CASSLKGLFNGYTF. The CDR3 DNA is TGTGCCAGCAGCCTTAAGGGACTTTTTAATGGCTACACCTTC.

The chain joins TRBV12-3 or TRBV12-4 to TRBJ1-1, with 7 positions matching TRBD1. Unmatched junction bases numbered 2, after V lost 7 bases and J lost 0 bases. This CDR3 region has 13 residues. The CDR3: CASNRGLNTEAFF. In nucleotides, the CDR3 is TGTGCCAGCAACAGGGGCTTGAACACTGAAGCTTTCTTT.

The V and J genes are TRBV24-1 and TRBJ1-1, with 8 bases aligning to TRBD1. Trimming at V came to 4 bases and at J to 6 bases, leaving 6 bases not matched to a gene. The CDR3 consists of 14 residues. Germline V gene lookup returns CDR1 KGHDR and CDR2 SFDVKD. CDR3 amino acids: CATSDSRGRPEAFF. For the CDR3, the DNA is TGTGCCACCAGTGACTCCAGGGGGCGTCCTGAAGCTTTCTTT.

The chain links TRBV5-5 to TRBJ1-2, with D perhaps matching TRBD1 (6 bases). This CDR3 has 15 amino acids. Trimming shortened V by 0 bases and J by 4 bases, and 13 bases separated the two germline ends. Germline CDR1 SGHKS, CDR2 YYEKEE (reference sequence). This CDR3 reads CASSLAGGEGYGYTF. CDR3 nucleotide sequence: TGTGCCAGCAGCTTGGCGGGGGGCGAGGGCTATGGCTACACCTTC.

This chain uses TRBV5-1 with TRBJ2-2; D is possibly TRBD1 (5 bases). The CDR3 runs 16 residues. Trimming left V 2 bases short and J 6 bases short, with 17 bases between. Per the germline V gene, CDR1 is SGHRS and CDR2 is YFSETQ. CDR3 protein: CASSLQRPGLAGELFF. For the CDR3, the DNA is TGCGCCAGCAGCTTACAACGGCCAGGGTTGGCCGGGGAGCTGTTTTTT.

The chain combines TRBV7-2 with TRBJ1-2, with 7 bases matching TRBD1. CDR3 length: 14 amino acids. The germline CDR1 and CDR2 sequences are SGHTA and FQGNSA. The trim removed 1 base at V and 4 bases at J, leaving 3 bases unmatched. The CDR3 is CASSLGGQAYGYTF. DNA of the CDR3: TGTGCCAGCAGCTTAGGTGGACAGGCCTATGGCTACACCTTC.

The chain uses TRBV18 and TRBJ2-3, with TRBD2 identical over 9 bases. V dropped 3 bases and J dropped 2; count of bases not matched to a gene: 21. This CDR3 spans 21 amino acids. Germline-derived CDR1 and CDR2 are KGHSH and LQKENI. The CDR3 spells CASSPRSRAGGQMGHTDTQYF. The CDR3 coding sequence is TGTGCCAGCTCACCGCGAAGTCGAGCGGGGGGTCAGATGGGCCACACAGATACGCAGTATTTT.

This chain joins TRBV28 and TRBJ1-1, with 7 bases fitting TRBD1. CDR1 and CDR2 from the germline V gene are MDHEN and SYDVKM. V was clipped by 6 bases and J by 7 bases; unmatched bases: 2. This CDR3 spans 11 amino acids. The CDR3 nucleotides are TGTGCCAGCAGGTACAGGGGTGAAGCTTTCTTT. It is translated as CASRYRGEAFF.

The gene calls are TRBV24-1 and TRBJ2-6; tentative D call: TRBD1 (6 bases). This CDR3 contains 15 residues. Trimming took off 7 bases at V and 2 bases at J, with 11 bases between the two ends. Germline-derived CDR1 and CDR2 are KGHDR and SFDVKD. The CDR3 DNA follows: TGTGCCACCAGGGGGTCAGGGGCTGGGGCCAACGTCCTGACTTTC. This gives the protein CATRGSGAGANVLTF.

The rearrangement links TRBV18 to TRBJ2-7; TRBD1 matches at 9 bases. Germline loops: CDR1 KGHSH, CDR2 LQKENI. Trimming at V came to 6 bases and at J to 3 bases, leaving 9 bases not matched to a gene. This CDR3 spans 15 amino acids. CDR3 protein: CASSPGQGKIYEQYF. The CDR3 DNA follows: TGTGCCAGCTCCCCGGGACAGGGTAAGATCTACGAGCAGTACTTC.

This chain links TRBV2 with TRBJ2-7, with TRBD2 as a possible D gene (6 bases). V was trimmed by 3 bases and J by 0 bases, leaving 18 bases between them. CDR1 is SNHLY, CDR2 FYNNEI, per germline. This CDR3 comprises 17 residues. The CDR3 coding sequence is TGTGCCAGCAGTGAGAGCGGGCAAGGGATCCTCTCCTACGAGCAGTACTTC. It codes for CASSESGQGILSYEQYF.

J is TRBJ1-5 and V is TRBV19, with D possibly matching TRBD1 (6 bases). Trimming pared 4 bases from V and 2 bases from J, leaving 12 bases between. The germline V gene has CDR1 LNHDA and CDR2 SQIVND (reference sequence). The CDR3 is 15 residues long. CDR3 in amino acids: CASSKGTTGNQPQHF. Here the CDR3 DNA reads TGTGCCAGTAGTAAGGGGACAACGGGCAATCAGCCCCAGCATTTT.